Listed here is a single T cell receptor (beta chain). The antigen is not known. Amplified regions were TCR beta CDR3 sequences from RNA transcripts. TCR CDR3 underwent first-round RT-PCR with the HTBI primer set. Each CDR3 protein is one row after TCRdb ran MiXCR on the multiplex PCR reads. The sample has about 400,000 distinct CDR3 sequences, approximately 15% seen once. With a duration under 2 months, the hyperthyroidism was newly diagnosed in patients aged 18 to 65. The sample comes from a study of T cells in Graves' hyperthyroidism and ophthalmopathy. Study observations and caveats: Most thyroid clonotypes that were expanded above 0.001 also turned up in blood. Using 13 V-J features, a model discriminated ophthalmopathy from stable hyperthyroidism.

V lost 5 bases to trimming and J lost 5 bases, with 12 bases between them. The CDR3 is made up of 12 amino acids. CDR1 and CDR2 (germline): DFQATT, SNEGSKA (reference sequence). The specimen was blood. V is TRBV20-1 and J is TRBJ1-2; a possible D gene is TRBD1 (5 bases). The TCR sequence derives from a woman aged 25-40 years with Graves' hyperthyroidism. Written as DNA, the CDR3 is TGCAGTGCTCCCGGGACGGATTATGGCTACACCTTC. Its translation: CSAPGTDYGYTF.